This T cell receptor (beta chain) is drawn from a study of blood T cell repertoires in COVID-19. Study overall: The cDNA or gDNA used as material had been derived from T cells, B-cell-depleted T cells, or PBMCs.

Original analysis: Amplification of reference gene primers was used by the study to estimate nucleated cell counts. The method was immunoSEQ multiplex PCR; TCRdb's version includes in-frame clones alone and lacks a portion of them. From that table come the V and J calls and clone size; the DNA was used to work out D and trimming. The sample shows more than 40,000 clones, 75% to 95% of them seen only once. The CDR3 totals 15 residues. Trimming cost V 7 bases and J 2 bases, with 15 bases left between them. In germline, CDR1 is LNHDA, CDR2 SQIVND (reference sequence). The chain couples TRBV19 to TRBJ1-5; D is unclear. This receptor was identified in a man between 65 and 85 years old with acute or convalescent COVID-19. The sample was peripheral blood. The CDR3 sequence is CASTTGIGGNQPQHF. CDR3 nucleotide sequence: TGTGCCAGTACCACCGGGATCGGGGGCAATCAGCCCCAGCATTTT.